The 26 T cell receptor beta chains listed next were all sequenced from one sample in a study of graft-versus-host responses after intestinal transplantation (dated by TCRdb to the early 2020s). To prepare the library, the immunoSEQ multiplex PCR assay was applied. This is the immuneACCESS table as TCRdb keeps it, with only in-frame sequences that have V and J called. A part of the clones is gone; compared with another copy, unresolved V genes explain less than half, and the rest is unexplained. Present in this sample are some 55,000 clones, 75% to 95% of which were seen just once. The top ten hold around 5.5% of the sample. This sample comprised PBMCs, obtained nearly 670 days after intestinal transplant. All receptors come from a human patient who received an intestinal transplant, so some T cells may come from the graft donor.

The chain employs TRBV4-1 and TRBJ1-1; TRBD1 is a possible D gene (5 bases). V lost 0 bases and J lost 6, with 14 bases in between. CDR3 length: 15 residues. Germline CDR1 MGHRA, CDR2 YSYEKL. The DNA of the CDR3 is TGCGCCAGCAGCCAAGATCGGGGGGAGGGCCCTGAAGCTTTCTTT. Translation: CASSQDRGEGPEAFF.

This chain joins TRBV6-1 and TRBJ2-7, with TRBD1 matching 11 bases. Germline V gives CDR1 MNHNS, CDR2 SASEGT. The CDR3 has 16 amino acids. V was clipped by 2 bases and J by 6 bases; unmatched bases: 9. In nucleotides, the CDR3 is TGTGCCAGCAGTGAAAGTCGGACAGGGGGCCGCAGCGAGCAGTACTTC. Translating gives CASSESRTGGRSEQYF.

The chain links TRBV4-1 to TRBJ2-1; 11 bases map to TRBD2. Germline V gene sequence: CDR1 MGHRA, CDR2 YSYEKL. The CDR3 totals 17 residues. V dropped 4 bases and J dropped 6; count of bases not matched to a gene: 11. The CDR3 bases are TGCGCCAGCAGCCGCCACGGTAGCGGGGGGGCAGGCAATGAGCAGTTCTTC. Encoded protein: CASSRHGSGGAGNEQFF.

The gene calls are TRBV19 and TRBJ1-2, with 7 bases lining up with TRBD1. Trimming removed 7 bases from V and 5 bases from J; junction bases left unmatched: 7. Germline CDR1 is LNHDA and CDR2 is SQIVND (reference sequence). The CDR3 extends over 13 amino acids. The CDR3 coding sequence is TGTGCCAGTAAGGTGACAGGGCCTTATGGCTACACCTTC. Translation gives CASKVTGPYGYTF.

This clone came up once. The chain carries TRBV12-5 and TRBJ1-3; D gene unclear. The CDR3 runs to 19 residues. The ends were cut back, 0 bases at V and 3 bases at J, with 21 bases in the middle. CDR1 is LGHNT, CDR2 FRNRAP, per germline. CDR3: CASGLVRSGWNPNGNTIYF. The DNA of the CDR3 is TGTGCTAGTGGTTTGGTACGGAGTGGATGGAACCCTAATGGAAACACCATATATTTT.

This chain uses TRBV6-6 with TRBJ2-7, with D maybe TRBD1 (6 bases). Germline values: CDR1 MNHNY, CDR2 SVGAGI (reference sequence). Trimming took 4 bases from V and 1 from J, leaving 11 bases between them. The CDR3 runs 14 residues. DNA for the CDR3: TGTGCCAGCAGTTGGGGGACACCGTCCTACGAGCAGTACTTC. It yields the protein CASSWGTPSYEQYF.

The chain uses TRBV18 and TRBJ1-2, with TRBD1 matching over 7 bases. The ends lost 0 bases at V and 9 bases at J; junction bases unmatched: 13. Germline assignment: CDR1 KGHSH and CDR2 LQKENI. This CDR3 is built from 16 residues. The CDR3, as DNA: TGTGCCAGCTCACCACCGGCACAGGGGACCTATTTGCGCTACACCTTC. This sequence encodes CASSPPAQGTYLRYTF.

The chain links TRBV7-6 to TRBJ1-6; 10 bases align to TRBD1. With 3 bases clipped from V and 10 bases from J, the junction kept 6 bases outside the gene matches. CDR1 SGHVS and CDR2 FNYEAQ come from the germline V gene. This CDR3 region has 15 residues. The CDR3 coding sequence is TGTGCCAGCAGCTTCGGACAGGGGGACGGGTCACCCCTCCACTTT. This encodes CASSFGQGDGSPLHF.

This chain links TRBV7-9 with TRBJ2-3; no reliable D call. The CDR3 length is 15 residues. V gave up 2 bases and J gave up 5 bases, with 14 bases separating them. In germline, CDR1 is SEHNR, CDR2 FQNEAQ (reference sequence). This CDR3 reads CASSLTPRTLDTQYF. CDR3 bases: TGTGCCAGCAGCTTAACACCCCGCACCCTAGATACGCAGTATTTT.

The CDR3 reads CASSHRGTSFAQETQYF. The CDR3 DNA is TGTGCCAGCAGTCACCGAGGGACTAGCTTTGCTCAAGAGACCCAGTACTTC. The chain carries TRBV27 and TRBJ2-5; 9 bases are a match to TRBD2. V shed 5 bases, J shed 2 bases, and the junction held 12 bases outside the gene matches. This CDR3 spans 17 amino acids. CDR1 is MNHEY, CDR2 SMNVEV, per germline (reference sequence).

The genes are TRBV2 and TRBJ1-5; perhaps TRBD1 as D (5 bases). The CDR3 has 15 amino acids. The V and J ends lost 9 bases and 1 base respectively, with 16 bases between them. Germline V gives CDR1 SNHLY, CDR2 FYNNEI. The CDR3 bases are TGTGCCAGTTTTCCGACAGTCCCCAGCAATCAGCCCCAGCATTTT. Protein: CASFPTVPSNQPQHF.

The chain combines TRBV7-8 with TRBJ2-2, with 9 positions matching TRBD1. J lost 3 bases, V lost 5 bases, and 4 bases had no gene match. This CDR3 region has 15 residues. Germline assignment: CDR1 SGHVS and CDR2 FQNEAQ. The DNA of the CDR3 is TGTGCCAGCAGCACGACAGGGGGGTACACCGGGGAGCTGTTTTTT. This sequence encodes CASSTTGGYTGELFF.

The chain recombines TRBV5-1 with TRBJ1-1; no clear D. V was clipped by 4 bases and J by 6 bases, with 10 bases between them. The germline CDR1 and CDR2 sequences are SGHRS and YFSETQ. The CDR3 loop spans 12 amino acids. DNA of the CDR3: TGCGCCAGCAGCGCTGGGAATGCTGAAGCTTTCTTT. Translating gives CASSAGNAEAFF.

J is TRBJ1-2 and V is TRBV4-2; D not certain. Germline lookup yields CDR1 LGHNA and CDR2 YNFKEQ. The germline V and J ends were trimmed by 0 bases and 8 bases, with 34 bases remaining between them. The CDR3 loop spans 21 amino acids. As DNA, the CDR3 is TGTGCCAGCAGCCAAGATAGTGGCCAGTTCCCCTTTGTTCCTCGCACAAGCGGCTACACCTTC. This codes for CASSQDSGQFPFVPRTSGYTF.

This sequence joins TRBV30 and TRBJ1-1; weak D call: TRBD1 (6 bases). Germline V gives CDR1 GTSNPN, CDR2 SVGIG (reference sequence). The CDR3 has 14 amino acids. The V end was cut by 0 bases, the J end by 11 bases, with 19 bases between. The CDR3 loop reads CAWSVPLGGARAFF. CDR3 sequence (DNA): TGTGCCTGGAGTGTACCGTTGGGGGGGGCTCGGGCTTTCTTT.

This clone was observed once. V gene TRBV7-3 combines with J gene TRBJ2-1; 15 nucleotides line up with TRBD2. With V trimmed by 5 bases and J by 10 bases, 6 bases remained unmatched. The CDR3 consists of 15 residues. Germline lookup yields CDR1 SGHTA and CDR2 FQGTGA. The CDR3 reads CASSTGLAGGPEQFF. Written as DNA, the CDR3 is TGTGCCAGCAGCACGGGACTAGCGGGGGGACCCGAGCAGTTCTTC.

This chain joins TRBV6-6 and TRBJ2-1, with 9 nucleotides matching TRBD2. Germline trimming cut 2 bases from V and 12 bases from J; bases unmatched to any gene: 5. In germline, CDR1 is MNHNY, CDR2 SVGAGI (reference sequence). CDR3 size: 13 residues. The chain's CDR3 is CASSYRGGAWQFF. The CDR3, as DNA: TGTGCCAGCAGTTACCGCGGGGGGGCGTGGCAGTTCTTC.

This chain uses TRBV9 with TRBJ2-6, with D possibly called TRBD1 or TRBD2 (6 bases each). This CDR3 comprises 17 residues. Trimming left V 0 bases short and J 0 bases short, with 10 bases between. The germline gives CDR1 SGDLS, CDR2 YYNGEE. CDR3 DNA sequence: TGTGCCAGCAGCGTAGGGGGGGCGAGCTCTGGGGCCAACGTCCTGACTTTC. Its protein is CASSVGGASSGANVLTF.

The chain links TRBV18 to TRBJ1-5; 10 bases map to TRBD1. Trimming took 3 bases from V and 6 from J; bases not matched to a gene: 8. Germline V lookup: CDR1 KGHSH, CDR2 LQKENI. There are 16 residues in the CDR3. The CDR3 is CASSPAGQGMSQPQHF. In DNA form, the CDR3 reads TGTGCCAGCTCACCGGCGGGACAGGGGATGAGTCAGCCCCAGCATTTT.

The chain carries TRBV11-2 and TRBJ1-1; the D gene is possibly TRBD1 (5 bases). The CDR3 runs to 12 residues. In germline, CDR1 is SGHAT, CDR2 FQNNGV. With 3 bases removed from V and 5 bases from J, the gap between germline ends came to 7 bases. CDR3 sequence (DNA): TGTGCCAGCAGCTTCGGGGGGACTGAAGCTTTCTTT. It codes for CASSFGGTEAFF.

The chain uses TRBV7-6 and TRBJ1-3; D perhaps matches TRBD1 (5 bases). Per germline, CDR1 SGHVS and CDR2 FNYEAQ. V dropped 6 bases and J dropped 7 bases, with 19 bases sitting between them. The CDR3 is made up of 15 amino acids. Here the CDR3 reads CASSLGAGSGNTIYF. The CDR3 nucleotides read TGTGCCAGCAGTCTCGGGGCAGGGTCCGGGAACACCATATATTTT.

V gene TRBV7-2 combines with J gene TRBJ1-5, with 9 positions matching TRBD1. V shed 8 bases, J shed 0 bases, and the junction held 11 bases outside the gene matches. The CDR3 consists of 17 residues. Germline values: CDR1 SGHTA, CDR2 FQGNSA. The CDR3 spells CASFDRGRVLSNQPQHF. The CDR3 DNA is TGTGCCAGCTTCGACAGGGGGAGAGTTCTTAGCAATCAGCCCCAGCATTTT.

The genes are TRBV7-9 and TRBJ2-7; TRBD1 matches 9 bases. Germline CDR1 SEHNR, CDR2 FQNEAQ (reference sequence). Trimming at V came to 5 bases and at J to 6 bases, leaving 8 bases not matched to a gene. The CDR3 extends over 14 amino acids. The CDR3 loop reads CASSLSDRGGEQYF. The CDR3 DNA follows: TGTGCCAGCAGCCTATCGGACAGGGGTGGCGAGCAGTACTTC.

The CDR3 nucleotides are TGTGCCATCCCGGACCCAAGGTACAATGAGCAGTTCTTC. It yields the protein CAIPDPRYNEQFF. The chain has TRBV19 and TRBJ2-1; no definite D call. The CDR3 is 13 residues long. The germline V gene has CDR1 LNHDA and CDR2 SQIVND (reference sequence). Trimming removed 10 bases from V and 4 bases from J, with 14 bases in between.

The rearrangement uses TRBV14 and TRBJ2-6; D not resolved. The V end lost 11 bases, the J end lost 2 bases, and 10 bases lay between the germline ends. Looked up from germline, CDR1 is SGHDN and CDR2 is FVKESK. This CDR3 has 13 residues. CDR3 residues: CASRQAGANVLTF. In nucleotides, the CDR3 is TGTGCCTCCAGACAAGCTGGGGCCAACGTCCTGACTTTC.

This CDR3 reads CASSQRLAGWETQYF. The CDR3 DNA reads as TGTGCCAGCAGCCAGCGACTAGCGGGGTGGGAGACCCAGTACTTC. The chain uses TRBV11-2 and TRBJ2-5, with 11 positions matching TRBD2. CDR1 SGHAT and CDR2 FQNNGV come from the germline V gene. Trimming took 5 bases from V and 5 from J; bases not matched to a gene: 7. The CDR3 is 15 amino acids. The whole variable domain, filled in from reference TRBV11-2 and TRBJ2-5, reads EAGVAQSPRYKIIEKRQSVAFWCNPISGHATLYWYQQILGQGPKLLIQFQNNGVVDDSQLPKDRFSAERLKGVDSTLKIQPAKLEDSAVYLCASSQRLAGWETQYFGPGTRLLVL.